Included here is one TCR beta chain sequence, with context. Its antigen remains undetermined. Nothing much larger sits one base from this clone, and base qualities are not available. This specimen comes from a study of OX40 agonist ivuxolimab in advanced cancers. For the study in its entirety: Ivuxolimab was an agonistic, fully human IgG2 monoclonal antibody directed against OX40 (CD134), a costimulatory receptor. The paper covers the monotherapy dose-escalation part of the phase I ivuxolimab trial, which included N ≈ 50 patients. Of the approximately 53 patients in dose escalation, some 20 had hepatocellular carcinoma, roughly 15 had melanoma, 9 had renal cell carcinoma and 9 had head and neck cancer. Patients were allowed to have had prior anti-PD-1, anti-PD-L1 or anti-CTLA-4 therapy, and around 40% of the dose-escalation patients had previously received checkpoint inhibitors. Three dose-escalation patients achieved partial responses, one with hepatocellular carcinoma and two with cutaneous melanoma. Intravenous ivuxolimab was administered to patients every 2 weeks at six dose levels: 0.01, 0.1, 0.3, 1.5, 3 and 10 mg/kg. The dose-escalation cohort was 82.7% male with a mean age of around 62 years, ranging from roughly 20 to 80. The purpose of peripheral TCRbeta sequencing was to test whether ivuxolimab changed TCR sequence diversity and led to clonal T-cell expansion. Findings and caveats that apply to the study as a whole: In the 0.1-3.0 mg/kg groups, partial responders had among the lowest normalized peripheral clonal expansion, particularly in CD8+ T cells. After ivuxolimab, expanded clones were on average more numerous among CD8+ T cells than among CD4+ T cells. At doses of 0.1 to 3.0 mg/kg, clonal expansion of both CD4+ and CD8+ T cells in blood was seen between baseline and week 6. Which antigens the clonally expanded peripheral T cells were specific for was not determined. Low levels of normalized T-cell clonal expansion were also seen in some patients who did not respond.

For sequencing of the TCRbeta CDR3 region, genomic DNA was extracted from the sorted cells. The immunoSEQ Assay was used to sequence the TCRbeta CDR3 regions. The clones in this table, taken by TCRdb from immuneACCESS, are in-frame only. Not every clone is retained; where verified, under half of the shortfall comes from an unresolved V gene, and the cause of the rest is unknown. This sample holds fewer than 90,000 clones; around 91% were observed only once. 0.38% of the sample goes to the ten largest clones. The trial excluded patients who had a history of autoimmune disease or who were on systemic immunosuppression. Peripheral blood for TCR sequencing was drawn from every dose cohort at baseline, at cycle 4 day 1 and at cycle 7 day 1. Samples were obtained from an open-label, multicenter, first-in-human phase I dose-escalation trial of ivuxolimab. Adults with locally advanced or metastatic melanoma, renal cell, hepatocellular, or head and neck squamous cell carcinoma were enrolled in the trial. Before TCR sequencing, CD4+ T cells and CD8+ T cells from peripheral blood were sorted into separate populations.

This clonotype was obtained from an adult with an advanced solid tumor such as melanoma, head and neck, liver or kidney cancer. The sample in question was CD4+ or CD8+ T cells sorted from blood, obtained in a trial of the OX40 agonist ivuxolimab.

The DNA sequence follows: TGTGCCAGTAGTATAGAGGTGGGAGTTCTCAATGAGCAGTTCTTC. This gives the protein CASSIEVGVLNEQFF. The chain is encoded by TRBV19 joined to TRBJ2-1; the D region possibly corresponds to TRBD2 (5 bases align). CDR1 and CDR2 are read off the germline V gene (reference sequence) as LNHDA and SQIVND. V loses 0 bases of germline sequence and J loses 6 bases, and the interval between the two ends is 12 bases. The CDR3 numbers 15 residues from cysteine through phenylalanine. The entry retains the CDR3 DNA only, 45 bases that are in frame from base 1.